The clone carrying this T cell receptor beta chain was observed a few times. In TCRdb, the 5' RACE reads were re-called with MiXCR into one record per CDR3 protein. The repertoire has roughly 93,000 distinct CDR3 sequences, roughly 15% of them found once; the top ten carry roughly 0.6%. The sample belongs to a study of early T cells in non-severe SARS-CoV-2 infection. This CDR3 has 13 amino acids. Germline V lookup: CDR1 SEHNR, CDR2 FQNEAQ (reference sequence). V was pared by 3 bases and J by 7 bases, with 9 bases between. What was sequenced was whole blood. The J gene is TRBJ2-2, the V gene TRBV7-9; no clear D gene. The source of this sequence is an adult who was a healthcare worker with PCR-confirmed SARS-CoV-2 infection or an uninfected control (not recorded which). In nucleotides, the CDR3 is TGTGCCAGCAGCTTCGGATTTGGCGGGGAGCTGTTTTTT. Translated: CASSFGFGGELFF.